This T cell receptor (beta chain) is from a study of T cell responses to AZD1222 COVID-19 vaccine. Overall study findings and caveats: With dominance at 160-218 and 743-854, vaccine-associated CD4 TCRs spanned spike. Seropositive AZD1222 recipients at baseline numbered only five or six. Nearly half of unique spike-specific TCRs reportedly avoided B.1.351 and B.1.1.7 mutated regions. Donors, mostly white British, included more females; clonal diversity was possibly underestimated.

Germline CDR1 is SGHNT and CDR2 is YENEEA. The CDR3 totals 18 residues. Losses at the gene ends were 5 bases for V and 0 bases for J; bases not matched to a gene: 11. The data were produced by immunoSEQ multiplex PCR, yet TCRdb's version contains in-frame clones alone and is incomplete. The sample includes 250,000 to 300,000 clones, almost 95% seen only once; the top ten take roughly 0.6%. As concerns this clone: Its antigen is unknown.

The TCR comes from an adult who received the AZD1222 COVID-19 vaccine. V is TRBV11-3 and J is TRBJ2-2, with 8 bases aligning to TRBD1. Specimen: peripheral blood, collected 28 days after the second AZD1222 dose. CDR3 region: CASSTGQGLPANTGELFF. As DNA, the CDR3 is TGTGCCAGCAGCACCGGACAGGGCCTCCCCGCGAACACCGGGGAGCTGTTTTTT.